These 32 T cell receptor beta chains were all obtained from the same sample, sequenced in a study of shared clonotypes between healthy human individuals. Clones were read by immunoSEQ multiplex PCR, and TCRdb kept only the in-frame ones, dropping some. The table includes roughly 2,000,000 clones, approximately 95% detected once. In the naive CD8 group, cells lacked CD45RO and were positively selected for CCR7, so terminally differentiated effector memory CD45RA+ cells were left out. The sample was naive CD8+ T cells sorted from blood. The source of these receptors is a man aged 18 to 35 in good health.

In regard to this clone: The same CDR3 also results from other DNA sequences found in this sample. The V and J genes are TRBV7-9 and TRBJ2-7; tentative D call: TRBD2 (5 bases). Germline CDR1 and CDR2: SEHNR and FQNEAQ (reference sequence). V was shortened by 4 bases and J by 2 bases, with 12 bases between the two germline ends. There are 14 residues in the CDR3. The CDR3 region has the DNA TGTGCCAGCAGCTCATCCGGGAACCCCTACGAGCAGTACTTC. It translates to CASSSSGNPYEQYF.

The rearrangement joins TRBV4-1 to TRBJ2-7; the match to TRBD1 covers 7 bases. The CDR3 consists of 16 residues. V dropped 1 base and J dropped 4; count of bases not matched to a gene: 10. Germline CDR1 and CDR2: MGHRA and YSYEKL. The CDR3 reads CASSQGAGTESYEQYF. CDR3 in DNA: TGCGCCAGCAGCCAAGGGGCTGGGACAGAGTCTTACGAGCAGTACTTC.

The chain is built from TRBV6-5 and TRBJ2-5; D may be TRBD1 (5 bases). V dropped 8 bases and J dropped 5 bases, with 9 bases sitting between them. Germline V lookup: CDR1 MNHEY, CDR2 SVGAGI. The CDR3 spans 11 residues. CDR3 in amino acids: CASVRGETQYF. The CDR3 DNA follows: TGTGCCAGCGTTAGGGGCGAGACCCAGTACTTC.

The chain uses TRBV11-2 and TRBJ1-6; 7 bases map to TRBD1. This CDR3 comprises 17 residues. The V gene's germline CDR1 is SGHAT and CDR2 FQNNGV. J gave up 5 bases and V 3 bases, and 10 bases lay outside the gene matches. The CDR3 region is CASSLYSDRRNNSPLHF. CDR3 bases: TGTGCCAGCAGCTTGTACTCGGACAGGCGTAATAATTCACCCCTCCACTTT.

The chain has TRBV9 and TRBJ2-2; the D gene is possibly TRBD2 (5 bases). Germline V gives CDR1 SGDLS, CDR2 YYNGEE. The V end was cut by 0 bases, the J end by 7 bases, with 7 bases between. CDR3 size: 13 residues. CDR3 protein: CASSVGGRGELFF. For the CDR3, the DNA is TGTGCCAGCAGCGTAGGAGGGCGCGGGGAGCTGTTTTTT. Full variable domain (remainder filled in from reference TRBV9 and TRBJ2-2): DSGVTQTPKHLITATGQRVTLRCSPRSGDLSVYWYQQSLDQGLQFLIQYYNGEERAKGNILERFSAQQFPDLHSELNLSSLELGDSALYFCASSVGGRGELFFGEGSRLTVL.

On this clone: Within the sample, other DNA sequences also encode this same CDR3. The chain recombines TRBV6-6 with TRBJ2-3; either TRBD1 or TRBD2 may supply D (5 bases each). Trimming took off 9 bases at V and 5 bases at J, with 9 bases between the two ends. The CDR3 spans 11 residues. In germline, CDR1 is MNHNY, CDR2 SVGAGI (reference sequence). The CDR3 is CASGAGDTQYF. The CDR3 bases are TGTGCCAGTGGGGCGGGAGATACGCAGTATTTT.

The chain combines TRBV4-2 with TRBJ1-6; the D is unclear. The CDR3 spans 16 residues. Germline-derived CDR1 and CDR2 are LGHNA and YNFKEQ. Between the trimmed V and J ends, which lost 0 bases and 10 bases, there was a span of 16 bases. CDR3 sequence reads: CASSQDALRGGSPLHF. CDR3 bases: TGTGCCAGCAGCCAAGACGCCCTGCGGGGAGGATCACCCCTCCACTTT.

Only one count was recorded for this clone. The rearrangement joins TRBV13 to TRBJ2-3, with TRBD2 matching 7 bases. Trimming cost V 1 base and J 2 bases; bases outside gene matches: 3. Germline V CDR1 and CDR2: PRHDT, FYEKMQ (reference sequence). This CDR3 is built from 15 residues. CDR3 sequence (DNA): TGTGCCAGCAGCTTAGCGGGGGGACTCACAGATACGCAGTATTTT. It translates to CASSLAGGLTDTQYF.

The chain is built from TRBV7-8 and TRBJ1-1; the D gene is possibly TRBD1 (6 bases). Germline V gene sequence: CDR1 SGHVS, CDR2 FQNEAQ. The CDR3 is made up of 13 amino acids. V lost 8 bases, J lost 2 bases, and 12 bases lay in between. CDR3 amino acids: CASSDGTNTEAFF. As DNA, the CDR3 is TGTGCCAGCTCGGACGGGACAAACACTGAAGCTTTCTTT.

The rearrangement links TRBV9 to TRBJ1-3; the D gene is possibly TRBD1 (5 bases). Trimming left V 3 bases short and J 0 bases short, with 13 bases between. The CDR3 spans 16 residues. Germline CDR1 SGDLS, CDR2 YYNGEE. The CDR3 loop is CASSADTGPSGNTIYF. The CDR3 DNA reads TGTGCCAGCAGCGCCGATACAGGCCCCTCTGGAAACACCATATATTTT.

The J gene is TRBJ1-6, the V gene TRBV4-3, with D maybe TRBD1 (5 bases). Germline V lookup: CDR1 LGHNA, CDR2 YSLEER. CDR3 length equals 14 residues. Trimming cost V 1 base and J 10 bases, with 11 bases left between them. This CDR3 is CASSQAGDGSPLHF. CDR3 bases: TGCGCCAGCAGCCAAGCGGGGGATGGATCACCCCTCCACTTT.

J is TRBJ2-3 and V is TRBV4-1; a possible D gene is TRBD2 (6 bases). CDR3 length: 16 residues. The V end lost 3 bases, the J end lost 6 bases, and 19 bases lay between the germline ends. From germline, CDR1 is MGHRA and CDR2 YSYEKL. The CDR3 bases are TGCGCCAGCAGCCATGAGGTCGGCAGCGGGTGGGATACGCAGTATTTT. Protein: CASSHEVGSGWDTQYF.

The chain combines TRBV19 with TRBJ1-1, with D uncertain. The CDR3 totals 15 residues. Trimming left V 3 bases short and J 3 bases short, with 14 bases between. CDR1 and CDR2 (germline): LNHDA, SQIVND (reference sequence). The CDR3 DNA sequence: TGTGCCAGTAGTATGGGGTCTACAGTCCACACTGAAGCTTTCTTT. Amino acids: CASSMGSTVHTEAFF.

The chain links TRBV5-8 to TRBJ1-5; 7 bases fit TRBD1. Unmatched junction bases numbered 13, after V lost 0 bases and J lost 4 bases. From germline, CDR1 is SGHTS and CDR2 YDEGEE. The CDR3 has 18 amino acids. The CDR3 nucleotides read TGTGCCAGCAGCTTGGTAGGCCAGGGGGTATTGGGAAATCAGCCCCAGCATTTT. Residues: CASSLVGQGVLGNQPQHF.

V usage is TRBV5-6 and J usage is TRBJ2-6; possible D gene TRBD1, 6 bases. Germline V CDR1 and CDR2: SGHDT, YYEEEE. The CDR3 has 16 residues. Trimming took off 4 bases at V and 1 base at J, with 12 bases between the two ends. This CDR3 is CASSPGESSGANVLTF. CDR3 DNA: TGTGCCAGCAGCCCAGGGGAGTCATCTGGGGCCAACGTCCTGACTTTC.

V is TRBV4-1 and J is TRBJ2-7, with D possibly matching TRBD1 (6 bases). There are 16 residues in the CDR3. Germline V gene lookup returns CDR1 MGHRA and CDR2 YSYEKL. Trimming shortened V by 3 bases and J by 3 bases, and 18 bases separated the two germline ends. This CDR3 is CASSHYSADSLYEQYF. DNA for the CDR3: TGCGCCAGCAGCCACTATTCCGCGGACAGCCTCTACGAGCAGTACTTC.

This chain connects TRBV4-3 to TRBJ2-2; 11 nucleotides align to TRBD2. CDR3 length: 17 amino acids. V gave up 2 bases and J gave up 5 bases; unmatched junction bases: 7. Per the germline V gene, CDR1 is LGHNA and CDR2 is YSLEER. The chain's CDR3 is CASSQTFTSGSTGELFF. As DNA, the CDR3 is TGCGCCAGCAGCCAAACCTTTACTAGCGGGAGTACCGGGGAGCTGTTTTTT.

The V and J genes are TRBV28 and TRBJ1-1; D not certain. The CDR3 contains 14 residues. V lost 5 bases, J lost 4 bases, and 14 bases lay in between. Germline loops: CDR1 MDHEN, CDR2 SYDVKM. As DNA, the CDR3 is TGTGCCAGCAGTCCCCCGCACGACGGCACTGAAGCTTTCTTT. This gives the protein CASSPPHDGTEAFF.

This sequence joins TRBV9 and TRBJ2-5; 9 bases align to TRBD2. The CDR3 sequence is 16 residues long. Germline lookup yields CDR1 SGDLS and CDR2 YYNGEE. With 0 bases clipped from V and 3 bases from J, the junction kept 6 bases outside the gene matches. CDR3 amino acids: CASSVAPASGEETQYF. CDR3 coding DNA: TGTGCCAGCAGCGTAGCTCCGGCTAGCGGGGAAGAGACCCAGTACTTC. Full variable domain (rest looked up from reference TRBV9 and TRBJ2-5): DSGVTQTPKHLITATGQRVTLRCSPRSGDLSVYWYQQSLDQGLQFLIQYYNGEERAKGNILERFSAQQFPDLHSELNLSSLELGDSALYFCASSVAPASGEETQYFGPGTRLLVL.

This rearrangement joins TRBV11-2 to TRBJ2-7; 7 bases agree with TRBD1. V shed 6 bases, J shed 1 base, and the junction held 6 bases outside the gene matches. Germline CDR1 SGHAT, CDR2 FQNNGV. The CDR3 sequence is 14 residues long. The CDR3 bases are TGTGCCAGCAGACTTGGGGACAGTTCCTACGAGCAGTACTTC. It encodes CASRLGDSSYEQYF.

This clone was counted once. The rearrangement uses TRBV5-8 and TRBJ2-5; no firm D call. The CDR3 consists of 14 residues. The ends were cut back, 2 bases at V and 0 bases at J, with 8 bases in the middle. From germline, CDR1 is SGHTS and CDR2 YDEGEE. Here the CDR3 DNA reads TGTGCCAGCAGCTTACAGTTGAACCAAGAGACCCAGTACTTC. It translates to CASSLQLNQETQYF.

The chain joins TRBV6-5 to TRBJ1-2; D not certain. The CDR3 runs to 12 residues. The germline V gene encodes CDR1 MNHEY and CDR2 SVGAGI. Trimming shortened V by 6 bases and J by 4 bases, and 9 bases separated the two germline ends. Here the CDR3 reads CASRGSSYGYTF. The CDR3 DNA is TGTGCCAGCAGAGGGTCCTCCTATGGCTACACCTTC.

V is TRBV4-2 and J is TRBJ2-7; D unresolved. Germline CDR1 LGHNA, CDR2 YNFKEQ. Between the trimmed V and J ends, which lost 0 bases and 0 bases, there was a span of 12 bases. The CDR3 loop spans 16 amino acids. The CDR3, as DNA: TGTGCCAGCAGCCAAGAAGCCCCAGTTCACTCCTACGAGCAGTACTTC. It is translated as CASSQEAPVHSYEQYF.

The chain recombines TRBV5-4 with TRBJ2-5; 7 bases fit TRBD1. Per germline, CDR1 SGHNT and CDR2 YYREEE (reference sequence). J lost 1 base, V lost 4 bases, and 10 bases had no gene match. This CDR3 has 16 residues. The CDR3 loop is CASSTGTVGFQETQYF. The CDR3, as DNA: TGTGCCAGCAGCACGGGGACAGTAGGCTTCCAAGAGACCCAGTACTTC.

The chain carries TRBV2 and TRBJ2-1; D gene unclear. The CDR3 is made up of 14 amino acids. Trimming took off 4 bases at V and 0 bases at J, with 7 bases between the two ends. CDR1 and CDR2 from the germline V gene are SNHLY and FYNNEI. The DNA of the CDR3 is TGTGCCAGCAGTGGAGAGAACTCCTACAATGAGCAGTTCTTC. As protein: CASSGENSYNEQFF.

With regard to this clone: This same CDR3 is encoded by further DNA sequences in the sample. The CDR3 loop reads CSVVVNEQFF. In DNA form, the CDR3 reads TGCAGCGTTGTCGTTAATGAGCAGTTCTTC. The V call is TRBV29-1, the J call TRBJ2-1, with D hard to call. The CDR3 runs 10 residues. The germline V and J ends were trimmed by 4 bases and 7 bases, with 5 bases remaining between them. From germline, CDR1 is SQVTM and CDR2 ANQGSEA.

The rearrangement uses TRBV6-5 and TRBJ1-5; the D gene is possibly TRBD1 (5 bases). The ends were cut back, 2 bases at V and 5 bases at J, with 16 bases in the middle. This CDR3 has 16 residues. CDR1 MNHEY and CDR2 SVGAGI come from the germline V gene. CDR3 sequence: CASSYPGGTGHQPQHF. DNA of the CDR3: TGTGCCAGCAGTTACCCGGGGGGTACGGGCCATCAGCCCCAGCATTTT.

The count of this clone is one. The chain joins TRBV7-9 to TRBJ1-1, with 7 nucleotides matching TRBD1. This CDR3 contains 14 residues. Germline-derived CDR1 and CDR2 are SEHNR and FQNEAQ (reference sequence). Trimming at V came to 8 bases and at J to 1 base, leaving 7 bases not matched to a gene. The CDR3 protein is CASLPGTANTEAFF. The CDR3, as DNA: TGTGCCAGCCTACCTGGGACAGCGAACACTGAAGCTTTCTTT.

The chain recombines TRBV25-1 with TRBJ1-2; 7 nucleotides agree with TRBD1. J was trimmed by 6 bases and V by 5 bases; bases with no gene match: 6. The CDR3 covers 13 residues. Germline lookup yields CDR1 MGHDK and CDR2 SYGVNS. The CDR3 region has the DNA TGTGCCAGCAGTTTAGGGCAGGGGGATGGCTACACCTTC. This sequence encodes CASSLGQGDGYTF.

The chain couples TRBV7-5 to TRBJ2-5. TRBV7-5 corresponds to a pseudogene. There are 10 residues in the CDR3. CDR3 loop: CARRVETQYF. CDR3 sequence (DNA): TGTGCCAGAAGAGTAGAGACCCAGTACTTC.

About this clone: Other DNA sequences of this sample code for an identical CDR3. J is TRBJ1-1 and V is TRBV6-6, with 9 bases aligning to TRBD1. The CDR3 loop spans 14 amino acids. Germline trimming cut 3 bases from V and 4 bases from J; bases unmatched to any gene: 3. Germline CDR1 is MNHNY and CDR2 is SVGAGI (reference sequence). CDR3 residues: CASSYSTGGTEAFF. The DNA for the CDR3 is TGTGCCAGCAGTTATTCGACAGGGGGCACTGAAGCTTTCTTT.

The chain is built from TRBV4-1 and TRBJ2-3; the match to TRBD1 covers 7 bases. CDR3 size: 17 residues. V trimming: 1 base; J trimming: 3 bases; junction bases outside the gene matches: 10. Germline V lookup: CDR1 MGHRA, CDR2 YSYEKL. DNA of the CDR3: TGCGCCAGCAGCCAAGTAGCTAGGGGGCGGCCGACAGATACGCAGTATTTT. Residues: CASSQVARGRPTDTQYF.